Below, one T cell receptor (beta chain) is given with its context. No antigen is known for it. No per-base quality is available; no much larger clone lies one base away. In total, 500 to 700 healthy bone marrow donors made up the cohort. At the time of sampling, every cohort member was nominally healthy, though immune exposures that went unrecorded were likely present. The donor was CMV seronegative and was included in the group of several hundred seronegative cohort members. A peripheral blood sample was provided by each donor, and peripheral blood mononuclear cells were used for TCR beta sequencing. The Qiagen DNeasy Blood Extraction Kit was used to extract genomic DNA from the blood cell samples. The data stem from a study of cytomegalovirus exposure and HLA in healthy donors (dated by TCRdb to 2016 to 2017). As for the study more broadly: An earlier analysis of roughly 570 of the donors reported about 260 Gb of sequence data and 95 million to 120 million unique TCR beta sequences obtained from around 170 million T cells. An early release covering 550 to 650 HLA-typed donors comprised approximately 290 gigabases of sequencing data and approximately 80 million unique TCR sequences. Among the approximately 430 genotyped donors, about 85% belonged to the genetic ancestry cluster associated with self-reported Caucasian donors. The aim of the study was to test whether cataloging public T cell receptors could identify signatures of past pathogen exposure. Using immunosequencing, the study profiled T cell repertoires from 666 subjects and related those repertoires to cytomegalovirus serostatus. Along with the approximately 650-subject first cohort, a separate validation cohort of over a hundred different subjects was used. High-throughput TCR immunosequencing, statistical association of individual TCRs with disease status, and machine learning were combined to predict cytomegalovirus infection status. A later analysis re-analyzed previously published TCR beta repertoires from roughly 630 donors and added high-resolution HLA genotyping to study TCR occurrence patterns. Rather than using new phenotypic data, the later analysis identified candidate immune exposures from TCR beta sequences and from how often those sequences occurred across donors. In an earlier analysis of about 590 of the donors, high-throughput TCR beta sequencing was used to judge whether each TCR beta V gene segment behaved as functional or pseudogenic. Donor age, sex, ethnicity and CMV serostatus were collected together with the repertoire data. A later genetic analysis used genome-wide SNP genotypes for about three fifths of the 666 donors, treating that subset as a discovery cohort. Every discovery cohort repertoire had been produced on one sequencing platform. HLA typing included class I and class II loci at four-digit resolution. Typing coverage differed by locus: A, B, C, DRB1 and DQB1 were typed in about 629-640 donors, DQA1 in 500 to 550, DPA1 in 600 to 610, and DPB1 in approximately 450. Because of strong linkage in the cohort, five DR-DQ haplotypes were treated as single units for association and clustering. Among about 400 genotyped donors of the cohort, an average of around 220,000 unique TCR beta nucleotide sequences was sequenced per donor, of which about 20% were non-productive.

Results and caveats for the whole study, not just this receptor: Specific HLA alleles were associated with 16,951 TCR beta sequences at a false discovery rate of 0.05 in a later analysis. In an earlier analysis of approximately 590 of the donors, most TCR beta V segments were observed in productive rearrangements about 87% or about 30% of the time, broadly matching IMGT annotations. In a later analysis, most CMV-associated TCR beta chains were found to appear HLA-restricted, with HLA associations seemingly driven largely by CMV exposure. The earlier analysis of 587 of the donors excluded over 15 rarely observed V segments, including chromosome 9 orphons, because counts were too low. Correlated functional status among segregating V segments might reflect linkage disequilibrium, but an unknown experimental factor could not be ruled out. A group of highly shared sequence variants was considered likely to be a technical artifact of the sequencing pipeline. Across donors, most TCR sequences were observed very rarely, whereas some public TCRs were present in many individuals. Cytomegalovirus status was reported to be diagnosed by the classifier with high specificity and sensitivity in both the original and validation cohorts. V-gene and J-gene trimming of TCR beta chains was associated with a missense DCLRE1C variant in a later genetic analysis, and the association was replicated in an independent cohort. When HLA alleles, especially DR and DQ, strongly co-occurred, TCR associations were difficult to assign to individual alleles. The authors suggested that the approach could potentially be generalized to other disease states and immunological phenotypes. In a later analysis, HLA-associated TCR beta chains were found to be more clonally expanded and to have lower generation probabilities than equally common non-associated chains. A total of fewer than 200 TCR beta chains were listed by the study as associated with cytomegalovirus. CMV serostatus was the only immune exposure information available for the cohort. According to a later genetic analysis, donors in an Asian-associated ancestry cluster had fewer N-insertions in productive TCRs than the roughly 700-donor mean. This cohort had only TCR beta chains sequenced, and the lack of alpha or paired-chain data limited which features could be detected. Three of the identified cytomegalovirus-associated TCR beta chains were confirmed in vitro to be specific for cytomegalovirus antigens. The 87-base-pair reads could not distinguish some IMGT-functional V segments, including TRBV6-2 and TRBV6-3, so those segments were excluded. In a later analysis, the rate of TCR association differed among HLA loci, with DRB1 alleles having the most associated TCRs and HLA-C alleles having the fewest. The presence/absence analyses assumed that sequencing depth was roughly uniform across donors, and that assumption may not be true. A further reported finding was that TCR beta sequences accurately predicted the HLA-A and HLA-B alleles for most subjects in the first cohort. Because HLA typing was unavailable for some donors at each locus, only the typed subset was used in association tests. According to a later analysis, parvovirus B19, influenza, CMV and Epstein-Barr virus appeared linked to several top co-occurrence clusters.

V and J lose 0 bases and 14 bases, and a span of 17 bases separates them. CDR1 and CDR2 (SGHDT, YYEEEE) derive from the germline V gene. The CDR3 measures 13 amino acids from cysteine to phenylalanine. Just CDR3 DNA is preserved here, 39 bases in frame from base 1. The library relied on the immunoSEQ multiplex PCR assay. For the multiplex PCR, a mixture combining 60 forward primers for TCR Vbeta segments and 13 reverse primers for TCR Jbeta segments was used. A multiplex PCR assay on genomic DNA amplified the CDR3 region of rearranged TCR beta genes. Amplified TCR beta libraries were sequenced as 87-base-pair reads on the Illumina HiSeq System. Turning to the authors' computational methods: A later analysis tallied 75 million to 85 million unique TCR beta chains across the 666 repertoires, and around 9.9 million of those chains were shared by two or more donors. To remove PCR and sequencing errors, raw reads were error-corrected and collapsed into unique sequences using a nearest-neighbor algorithm that merged closely related sequences. V, D and J gene segments were assigned by aligning CDR3 sequences to IMGT reference sequences. Each retained sequence needed at least a six-nucleotide match to both a V gene segment and a J gene segment. A rearrangement counted as productive if the CDR3 had no stop codons and remained in frame with V and J, and every other rearrangement counted as non-productive. CDR3 was defined by IMGT convention, running from the second conserved V-encoded cysteine to the conserved J-encoded phenylalanine. In an earlier analysis of approximately 590 of the donors, sequences lacking an unambiguous match to a single V gene segment were excluded. In an earlier analysis of some 590 of the donors, V segments were called functional above 56.7% productive rearrangements and were called segregating when the between-donor standard deviation exceeded 5%. A statistical classification framework was developed to diagnose cytomegalovirus status using the catalog of TCR beta chain sequences. In a later analysis, V and J genes were assigned by comparing TCR nucleotide sequences against IMGT/GENE-DB human TR gene sequences. In a later analysis, CDR3 sequences and most-parsimonious VDJ recombination scenarios were assigned using the TCRdist pipeline. In a later analysis, every TCR beta chain was defined by the combination of its CDR3 amino acid sequence and its V-gene family, and reads without a unique V-gene family were dropped. In a later analysis, 500 to 650 highly shared, low-generation-probability nucleotide sequences were removed to address suspected cross-contamination and a sequencing artifact. A later analysis calculated a clonal expansion index for each public chain from normalized within-repertoire ranks of inferred template counts. Generation probabilities in a later analysis came from a VDJ recombination model fitted to out-of-frame rearrangements, and those results were checked against IGoR. In a later analysis, hypergeometric tests were used to score TCR-TCR, TCR-HLA and TCR-CMV co-occurrence, with a repertoire-size bias correction applied to TCR pairs. False discovery rates were estimated in a later analysis by permuting HLA or CMV assignments 20 times. In a later analysis, co-occurring TCRs were grouped using DBSCAN, with TCRdist sequence similarity added in when clustering inside HLA-allele-positive subsets. Repertoires with fewer than 30,000 or more than 120,000 public chains were left out of co-occurrence clustering, as were four to six repertoires with anomalous nucleotide sharing. The clones in this table, taken by TCRdb from immuneACCESS, are in-frame only. Not every clone is retained; where verified, under half of the shortfall comes from an unresolved V gene, and the cause of the rest is unknown. For V, J and clone size, that table is used; D and trimming come from the DNA. In all, the sample holds about 110,000 clones, and approximately 60% of those were seen once. The top ten constitute about 2.2% of the sample.

The material sequenced was PBMCs. This clonotype originated in a woman between 25 and 40 years old in good health and CMV-seronegative. The rearrangement combines TRBV5-6 with TRBJ2-5, with TRBD2 perhaps the D gene, on 5 matching bases. The CDR3 region has the sequence CASSLDIERASYF. The nucleotide sequence reads as follows: TGTGCCAGCAGCTTGGATATCGAGAGGGCTAGCTACTTC.